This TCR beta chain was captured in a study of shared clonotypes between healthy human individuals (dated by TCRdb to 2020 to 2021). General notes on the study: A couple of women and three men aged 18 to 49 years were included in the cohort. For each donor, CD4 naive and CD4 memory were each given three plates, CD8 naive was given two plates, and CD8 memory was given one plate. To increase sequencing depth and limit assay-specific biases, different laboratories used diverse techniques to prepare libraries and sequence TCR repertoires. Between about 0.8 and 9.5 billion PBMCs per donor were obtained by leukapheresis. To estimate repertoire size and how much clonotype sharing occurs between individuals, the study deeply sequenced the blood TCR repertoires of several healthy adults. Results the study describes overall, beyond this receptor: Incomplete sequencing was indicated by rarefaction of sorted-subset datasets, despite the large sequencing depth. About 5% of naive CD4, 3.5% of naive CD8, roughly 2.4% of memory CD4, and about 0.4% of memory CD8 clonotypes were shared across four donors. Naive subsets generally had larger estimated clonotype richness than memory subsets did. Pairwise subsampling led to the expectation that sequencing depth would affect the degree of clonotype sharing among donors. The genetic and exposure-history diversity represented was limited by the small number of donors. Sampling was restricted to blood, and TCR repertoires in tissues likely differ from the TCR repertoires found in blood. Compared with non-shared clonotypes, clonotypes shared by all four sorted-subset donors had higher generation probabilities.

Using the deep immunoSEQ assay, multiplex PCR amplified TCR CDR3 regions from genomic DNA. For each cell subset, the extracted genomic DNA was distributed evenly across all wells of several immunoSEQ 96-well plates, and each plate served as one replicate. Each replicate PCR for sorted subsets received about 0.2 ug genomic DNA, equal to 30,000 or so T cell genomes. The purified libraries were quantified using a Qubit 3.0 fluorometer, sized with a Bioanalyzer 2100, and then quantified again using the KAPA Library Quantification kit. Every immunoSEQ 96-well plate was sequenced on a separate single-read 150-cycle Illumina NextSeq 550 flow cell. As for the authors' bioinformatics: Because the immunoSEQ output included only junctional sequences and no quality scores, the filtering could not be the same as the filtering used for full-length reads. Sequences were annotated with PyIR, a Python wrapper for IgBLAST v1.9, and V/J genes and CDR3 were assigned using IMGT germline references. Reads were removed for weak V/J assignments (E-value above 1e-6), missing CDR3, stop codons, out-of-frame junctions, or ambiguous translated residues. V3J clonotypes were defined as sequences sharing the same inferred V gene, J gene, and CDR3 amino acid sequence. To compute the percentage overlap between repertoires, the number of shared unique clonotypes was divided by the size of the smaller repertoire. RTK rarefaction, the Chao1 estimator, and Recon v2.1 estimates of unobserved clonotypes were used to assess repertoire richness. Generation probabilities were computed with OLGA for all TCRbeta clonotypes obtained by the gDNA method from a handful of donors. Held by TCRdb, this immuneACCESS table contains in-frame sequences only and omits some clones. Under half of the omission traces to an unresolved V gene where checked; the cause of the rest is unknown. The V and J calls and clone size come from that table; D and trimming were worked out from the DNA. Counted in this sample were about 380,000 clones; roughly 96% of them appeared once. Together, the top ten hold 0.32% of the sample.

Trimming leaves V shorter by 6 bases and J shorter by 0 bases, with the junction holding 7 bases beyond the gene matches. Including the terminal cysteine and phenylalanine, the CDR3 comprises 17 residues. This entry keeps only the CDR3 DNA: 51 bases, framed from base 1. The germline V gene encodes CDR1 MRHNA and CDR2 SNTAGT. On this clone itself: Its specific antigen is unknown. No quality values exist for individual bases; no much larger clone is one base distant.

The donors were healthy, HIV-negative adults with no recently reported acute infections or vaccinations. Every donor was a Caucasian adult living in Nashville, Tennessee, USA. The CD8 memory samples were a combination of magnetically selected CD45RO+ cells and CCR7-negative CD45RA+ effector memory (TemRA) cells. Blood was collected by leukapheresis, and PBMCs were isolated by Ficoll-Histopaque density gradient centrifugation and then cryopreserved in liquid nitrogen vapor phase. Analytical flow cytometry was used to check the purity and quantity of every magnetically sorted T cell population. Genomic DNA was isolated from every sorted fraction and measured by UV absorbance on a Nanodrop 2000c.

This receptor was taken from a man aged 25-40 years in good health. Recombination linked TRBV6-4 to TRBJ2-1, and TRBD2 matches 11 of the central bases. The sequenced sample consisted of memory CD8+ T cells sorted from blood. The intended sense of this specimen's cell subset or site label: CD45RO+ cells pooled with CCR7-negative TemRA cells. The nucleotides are TGTGCCAGCAGCGTTAGCGGGAGGGCAGGCTCCTACAATGAGCAGTTCTTC. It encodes CASSVSGRAGSYNEQFF.